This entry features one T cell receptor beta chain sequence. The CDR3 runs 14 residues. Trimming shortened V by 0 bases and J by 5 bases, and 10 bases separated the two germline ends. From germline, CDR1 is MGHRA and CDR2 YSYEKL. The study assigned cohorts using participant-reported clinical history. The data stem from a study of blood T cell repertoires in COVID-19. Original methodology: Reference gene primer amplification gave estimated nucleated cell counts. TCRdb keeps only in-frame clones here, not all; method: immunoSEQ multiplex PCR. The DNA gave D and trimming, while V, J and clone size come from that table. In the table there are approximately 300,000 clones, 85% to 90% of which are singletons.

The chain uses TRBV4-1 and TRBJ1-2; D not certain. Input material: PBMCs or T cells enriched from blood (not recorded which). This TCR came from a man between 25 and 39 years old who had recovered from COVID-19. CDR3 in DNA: TGCGCCAGCAGCCAAGATCGGGGAACGTATGGCTACACCTTC. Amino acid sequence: CASSQDRGTYGYTF.